The clone carrying this T cell receptor (beta chain) was seen only a few times. Trimming pared 3 bases from V and 2 bases from J, leaving 6 bases between. This CDR3 is built from 13 residues. In germline, CDR1 is SGHRS, CDR2 YFSETQ. The sample belongs to a study of T cells after yellow fever vaccination. Across the whole study: SMART-Seq v4 Ultra Low Input prepared libraries from low-cell fractions.

TCRdb independently ran MiXCR on the 5' RACE reads; one entry per CDR3 protein. The data show hundreds of thousands of distinct CDR3 sequences, with around 5.2% seen just once and roughly 3.3% held by the top ten. The chain couples TRBV5-1 to TRBJ1-3; no reliable D call. This clonotype originated in a man aged 18 to 35 who received the YFV17D yellow fever vaccine. The material was CD4+ T cells sorted from PBMCs, obtained on the day of the yellow fever booster vaccination. CDR3 bases: TGCGCCAGCAGCTCAGCCCCTGGAAACACCATATATTTT. Translation: CASSSAPGNTIYF.